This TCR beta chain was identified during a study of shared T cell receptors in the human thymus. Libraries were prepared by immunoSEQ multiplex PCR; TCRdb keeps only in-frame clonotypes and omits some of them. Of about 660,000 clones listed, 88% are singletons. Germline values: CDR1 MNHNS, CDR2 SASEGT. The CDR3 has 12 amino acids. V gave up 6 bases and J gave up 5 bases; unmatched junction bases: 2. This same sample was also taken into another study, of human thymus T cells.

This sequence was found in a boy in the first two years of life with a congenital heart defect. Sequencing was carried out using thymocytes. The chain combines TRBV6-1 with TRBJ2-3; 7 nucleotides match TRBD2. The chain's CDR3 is CASRGRGDTQYF. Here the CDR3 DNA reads TGTGCCAGCAGGGGGAGGGGAGATACGCAGTATTTT.